These 17 T cell receptor beta chains came from one sample sequenced in a study of blood T cell repertoires in COVID-19. TCRdb keeps only in-frame clones here, not all; method: immunoSEQ multiplex PCR. This table holds around 180,000 clones, 70% to 85% found once. The specimen sequenced was peripheral blood. These TCRs come from a woman in her 30s with acute or convalescent COVID-19.

The chain employs TRBV30 and TRBJ1-2; 7 bases agree with TRBD1. V trimming: 8 bases; J trimming: 4 bases; junction bases outside the gene matches: 7. Germline V gives CDR1 GTSNPN, CDR2 SVGIG (reference sequence). The CDR3 extends over 12 amino acids. Here the CDR3 reads CAQLDRFYGYTF. The CDR3 DNA sequence: TGTGCCCAACTGGACAGGTTCTATGGCTACACCTTC.

CDR3 protein: CASSYEGDGYTF. The CDR3 bases are TGTGCCAGCAGTTACGAGGGGGATGGCTACACCTTC. This chain links TRBV6-2 or TRBV6-3 with TRBJ1-2; possibly TRBD1 for D (6 bases). Germline V lookup: CDR1 MNHEY, CDR2 SVGEGT. V was clipped by 2 bases and J by 6 bases, with 7 bases between them. The CDR3 spans 12 residues.

This chain connects TRBV7-7 to TRBJ2-2, with 7 positions matching TRBD1. Unmatched junction bases numbered 19, after V lost 7 bases and J lost 5 bases. The CDR3 covers 18 residues. Germline assignment: CDR1 SSHAT and CDR2 FNYEAQ (reference sequence). CDR3 amino acids: CASTKLYAGTEETGELFF. The CDR3 nucleotides read TGTGCCAGCACCAAACTATACGCCGGGACAGAGGAAACCGGGGAGCTGTTTTTT.

This chain uses TRBV10-1 with TRBJ2-1; D is perhaps TRBD2 (5 bases). Trimming removed 0 bases from V and 7 bases from J, with 7 bases in between. The germline gives CDR1 WNHNN, CDR2 SYGVQD (reference sequence). The CDR3 contains 13 residues. In DNA form, the CDR3 reads TGCGCCAGCAGTGAGTCCGGGGTAAATGAGCAGTTCTTC. Its translation is CASSESGVNEQFF.

V and J are TRBV29-1 and TRBJ2-7; D is perhaps TRBD1 (5 bases). Germline V lookup: CDR1 SQVTM, CDR2 ANQGSEA. V was cut by 5 bases and J by 2 bases, with 10 bases left in between. The CDR3 runs 12 residues. The CDR3 bases are TGCAGCGTTTCGGACACAACCTACGAGCAGTACTTC. Protein product: CSVSDTTYEQYF.

J is TRBJ2-2 and V is TRBV19; 9 bases map to TRBD2. Trimming at V came to 3 bases and at J to 2 bases, leaving 4 bases not matched to a gene. CDR1 and CDR2 from the germline V gene are LNHDA and SQIVND (reference sequence). The CDR3 contains 16 residues. CDR3 amino acids: CASSIVSGSNTGELFF. As DNA, the CDR3 is TGTGCCAGTAGTATCGTTAGCGGGAGTAACACCGGGGAGCTGTTTTTT.

This chain joins TRBV10-1 and TRBJ1-1, with TRBD1 matching 9 bases. CDR3 length equals 14 residues. The germline V gene encodes CDR1 WNHNN and CDR2 SYGVQD (reference sequence). V gave up 6 bases and J gave up 1 base; unmatched junction bases: 3. CDR3 in amino acids: CASRQGAGNTEAFF. The CDR3 bases are TGCGCCAGCAGACAGGGGGCGGGGAACACTGAAGCTTTCTTT.

The chain recombines TRBV18 with TRBJ2-4, with a weak D call TRBD1 (5 bases). This CDR3 comprises 16 residues. Looked up from germline, CDR1 is KGHSH and CDR2 is LQKENI. Trimming removed 4 bases at V and 0 bases at J, with 13 bases between. CDR3 sequence (DNA): TGTGCCAGCTCACTGACACAGGACATAGCCAAAAACATTCAGTACTTC. Its translation: CASSLTQDIAKNIQYF.

This clone was observed many times. V is TRBV6-5 and J is TRBJ1-5, with D possibly matching TRBD1 (6 bases). CDR1 MNHEY and CDR2 SVGAGI come from the germline V gene. V lost 4 bases and J lost 5, with 15 bases in between. The CDR3 is made up of 15 amino acids. The CDR3, as DNA: TGTGCCAGCAGTTCCACAGGGAGACAGGATCAGCCCCAGCATTTT. It encodes CASSSTGRQDQPQHF.

This clone was seen once. This chain connects TRBV25-1 to TRBJ2-5, with 8 bases fitting TRBD2. The germline CDR1 and CDR2 sequences are MGHDK and SYGVNS. This CDR3 contains 17 residues. Unmatched junction bases numbered 16, after V lost 6 bases and J lost 4 bases. The CDR3 is CASSRMGAGGGRETQYF. The DNA for the CDR3 is TGTGCCAGCAGCCGAATGGGGGCGGGAGGAGGACGAGAGACCCAGTACTTC.

The genes are TRBV6-1 and TRBJ2-1; 10 positions match TRBD2. The CDR3 spans 11 residues. V gave up 5 bases and J gave up 13 bases; unmatched junction bases: 2. Looked up from germline, CDR1 is MNHNS and CDR2 is SASEGT. In DNA, the CDR3 is TGTGCCAGCAGTCTAGCGGGAGTTCAGTTCTTC. Amino acids: CASSLAGVQFF.

This clone turned up a few times. The V gene is TRBV4-3, the J gene TRBJ1-2, with TRBD1 matching over 9 bases. Germline V CDR1 and CDR2: LGHNA, YSLEER. V shed 2 bases, J shed 5 bases, and the junction held 9 bases outside the gene matches. CDR3 size: 16 residues. This CDR3 reads CASSQLYRGLRYGYTF. In DNA, the CDR3 is TGCGCCAGCAGCCAATTATACAGGGGGCTGAGGTATGGCTACACCTTC.

The chain recombines TRBV21-1 with TRBJ1-1. TRBV21-1 is given as a pseudogene. CDR3 length equals 14 residues. CDR3 sequence: CASTERRANTEAFF. CDR3 bases: TGTGCCAGCACCGAAAGGCGGGCGAACACTGAAGCTTTCTTT.

The rearrangement uses TRBV27 and TRBJ2-1; weak D call: TRBD2 (5 bases). Germline CDR1 reads MNHEY; CDR2 reads SMNVEV (reference sequence). The CDR3 has 15 residues. The V end was cut by 5 bases, the J end by 3 bases, with 14 bases between. The chain's CDR3 is CASSRTIAYYNEQFF. CDR3 bases: TGTGCCAGCAGTCGAACAATAGCGTACTACAATGAGCAGTTCTTC.

This rearrangement joins TRBV18 to TRBJ2-1, with 9 nucleotides matching TRBD1. Germline loops: CDR1 KGHSH, CDR2 LQKENI. Germline trimming cut 6 bases from V and 4 bases from J; bases unmatched to any gene: 7. The CDR3 runs 15 residues. Here the CDR3 DNA reads TGTGCCAGCTCCCCCCGGGACAGGGTATACAATGAGCAGTTCTTC. Translation: CASSPRDRVYNEQFF.

The chain's CDR3 is CASIIPQGSPNGYTF. The CDR3 coding sequence is TGTGCCAGCATCATTCCCCAGGGCTCCCCCAATGGCTACACCTTC. This chain connects TRBV7-9 to TRBJ1-2; the D gene is possibly TRBD1 (5 bases). V lost 7 bases to trimming and J lost 6 bases, with 21 bases between them. The CDR3 covers 15 residues. CDR1 is SEHNR and CDR2 is FQNEAQ in the germline V gene (reference sequence).

The chain uses TRBV7-9 and TRBJ2-2, with D perhaps TRBD1 (6 bases). Per germline, CDR1 SEHNR and CDR2 FQNEAQ (reference sequence). This CDR3 has 15 amino acids. The V end was cut by 4 bases, the J end by 5 bases, with 14 bases between. This CDR3 reads CASSSDRLNTGELFF. The DNA of the CDR3 is TGTGCCAGCAGCTCTGACAGGTTAAATACCGGGGAGCTGTTTTTT.